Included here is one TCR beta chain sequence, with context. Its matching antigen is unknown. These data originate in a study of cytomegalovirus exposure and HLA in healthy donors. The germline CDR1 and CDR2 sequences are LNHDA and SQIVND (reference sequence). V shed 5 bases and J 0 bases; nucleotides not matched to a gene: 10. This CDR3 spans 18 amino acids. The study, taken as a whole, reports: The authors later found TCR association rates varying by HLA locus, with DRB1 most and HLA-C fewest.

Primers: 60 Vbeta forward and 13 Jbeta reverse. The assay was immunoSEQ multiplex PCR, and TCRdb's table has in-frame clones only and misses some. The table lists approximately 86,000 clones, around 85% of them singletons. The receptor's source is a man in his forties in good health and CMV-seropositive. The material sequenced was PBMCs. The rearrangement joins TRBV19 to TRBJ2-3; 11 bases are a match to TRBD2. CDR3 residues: CASSATSGGPLSTDTQYF. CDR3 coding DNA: TGTGCCAGTAGTGCTACTAGCGGGGGCCCCCTTAGCACAGATACGCAGTATTTT.